The 10 T cell receptor beta chains in this list originate from one sample, sequenced in a study of memory CD8 T cells in hepatitis C reinfection. Stated time point: pre-reinfection, 55 to 20 weeks before reinfection detection. Sorted cells were sequenced directly ex vivo without any in vitro expansion. Method: immunoSEQ multiplex PCR; TCRdb's copy keeps in-frame clones and lacks some. The sample has tens of thousands of clones, about nine tenths seen once. The sample comprised naive CD8+ T cells sorted from blood. Receptors were obtained from a man between 18 and 29 years old with hepatitis C virus infection.

The V call is TRBV7-8, the J call TRBJ2-5; D not resolved. Germline V lookup: CDR1 SGHVS, CDR2 FQNEAQ. The CDR3 spans 12 residues. Trimming removed 5 bases at V and 5 bases at J, with 9 bases between. The CDR3 is CASSSPKETQYF. The CDR3 DNA sequence: TGTGCCAGCAGCAGCCCCAAGGAGACCCAGTACTTC.

The chain combines TRBV11-2 with TRBJ2-1, with 9 nucleotides matching TRBD2. After removal of 5 bases from V and 6 bases from J, the junction contained 8 bases not matched to a gene. The CDR3 is 15 residues long. The germline CDR1 and CDR2 sequences are SGHAT and FQNNGV. The CDR3 DNA reads as TGTGCCAGCAGCCTCGCGGGGGGGCCCCCCAATGAGCAGTTCTTC. This gives the protein CASSLAGGPPNEQFF.

CDR3 sequence (DNA): TGTGCCAGCAGTTTAAGTTCCAGGAACTACGAGCAGTACTTC. Translated: CASSLSSRNYEQYF. J is TRBJ2-7 and V is TRBV27; unclear D gene. CDR1 and CDR2 (germline): MNHEY, SMNVEV (reference sequence). V was shortened by 2 bases and J by 3 bases, with 11 bases between the two germline ends. The CDR3 loop spans 14 amino acids.

The chain carries TRBV2 and TRBJ2-7; 7 bases agree with TRBD1. This CDR3 has 13 residues. Germline CDR1 is SNHLY and CDR2 is FYNNEI. With V trimmed by 8 bases and J by 5 bases, 9 bases remained unmatched. The CDR3 protein is CASWETGLHEQYF. CDR3 sequence (DNA): TGTGCCAGCTGGGAGACAGGGCTCCACGAGCAGTACTTC.

CDR3 nucleotide sequence: TGTGCCAGCAGCTTTCCAGGGGGGTGGACGGAAGAGACCCAGTACTTC. Its protein is CASSFPGGWTEETQYF. The chain combines TRBV7-2 with TRBJ2-5, with D possibly being TRBD1 (7 bases). Germline loops: CDR1 SGHTA, CDR2 FQGNSA. Trimming took off 3 bases at V and 3 bases at J, with 17 bases between the two ends. This CDR3 region has 16 residues. Looking up the rest from reference TRBV7-2 and TRBJ2-5 gives the full variable domain: GAGVSQSPSNKVTEKGKDVELRCDPISGHTALYWYRQSLGQGLEFLIYFQGNSAPDKSGLPSDRFSAERTGGSVSTLTIQRTQQEDSAVYLCASSFPGGWTEETQYFGPGTRLLVL.

V is TRBV14 and J is TRBJ2-1; 9 nucleotides align to TRBD2. The trim removed 0 bases at V and 5 bases at J, leaving 14 bases unmatched. The CDR3 runs 19 residues. Germline V lookup: CDR1 SGHDN, CDR2 FVKESK. Written as DNA, the CDR3 is TGTGCCAGCAGCCAAGATGGGGGACTAGCCTCTCCTGATGACAATGAGCAGTTCTTC. Its protein is CASSQDGGLASPDDNEQFF.

The chain is built from TRBV5-5 and TRBJ2-1; TRBD2 matches at 7 bases. This CDR3 has 16 residues. With V trimmed by 2 bases and J by 0 bases, 5 bases remained unmatched. Germline lookup yields CDR1 SGHKS and CDR2 YYEKEE (reference sequence). CDR3 bases: TGTGCCAGCAGCTTCTCCGGACTAGTCTCCTACAATGAGCAGTTCTTC. Amino acid sequence: CASSFSGLVSYNEQFF.

The J gene is TRBJ2-7, the V gene TRBV6-1; no definite D call. The CDR3 length is 12 residues. The V end lost 0 bases, the J end lost 4 bases, and 4 bases lay between the germline ends. Germline CDR1 and CDR2: MNHNS and SASEGT. Written as DNA, the CDR3 is TGTGCCAGCAGTGAAGCCGGGTACGAGCAGTACGTC. This codes for CASSEAGYEQYV.

This clone was found once. The chain employs TRBV28 and TRBJ2-5; D might be TRBD2 (5 bases). The CDR3 loop spans 13 amino acids. Germline CDR1 and CDR2: MDHEN and SYDVKM. Deletions cut 6 bases from V and 6 bases from J, with 14 bases between. CDR3 residues: CASRRVMEQTQYF. The CDR3 DNA sequence: TGTGCCAGCAGGAGGGTCATGGAGCAGACCCAGTACTTC.

The chain is built from TRBV4-3 and TRBJ2-1; D ambiguous. The length of the CDR3 is 16 residues. Germline V gives CDR1 LGHNA, CDR2 YSLEER. The V end was cut by 0 bases, the J end by 6 bases, with 15 bases between. The CDR3 nucleotides are TGCGCCAGCAGCCAAGAGGCTGGCCCCCAAACCAATGAGCAGTTCTTC. Encoded protein: CASSQEAGPQTNEQFF.